This T cell receptor beta chain was profiled in a study of T cells in Graves' hyperthyroidism and ophthalmopathy. Study-wide context: At initial diagnosis, before any treatment had begun, peripheral blood was obtained.

Exclusion criteria comprised uncontrolled infection, other autoimmune disease, pregnancy or lactation. RNA transcripts provided the source from which TCR beta CDR3 regions were amplified. A first-round RT-PCR of the TCR CDR3 used the HTBI primer set. TCRdb independently ran MiXCR on the multiplex PCR reads; one entry per CDR3 protein. The table shows 330,000 or so distinct CDR3 sequences, with roughly 18% occurring only once. The V gene end was trimmed by 5 bases and the J gene end by 2 bases; junction bases not matched to a gene: 11. The CDR3 loop spans 16 amino acids. Germline V gene sequence: CDR1 MNHEY, CDR2 SVGEGT.

The material sequenced was blood. The TCR sequence derives from a man between 45 and 60 years old with Graves' ophthalmopathy. The chain has TRBV6-2 or TRBV6-3 and TRBJ2-5, with TRBD1 matching over 7 bases. This CDR3 is CASSTRRTGAQETQYF. Written as DNA, the CDR3 is TGTGCCAGCAGTACACGACGGACAGGAGCACAAGAGACCCAGTACTTC.